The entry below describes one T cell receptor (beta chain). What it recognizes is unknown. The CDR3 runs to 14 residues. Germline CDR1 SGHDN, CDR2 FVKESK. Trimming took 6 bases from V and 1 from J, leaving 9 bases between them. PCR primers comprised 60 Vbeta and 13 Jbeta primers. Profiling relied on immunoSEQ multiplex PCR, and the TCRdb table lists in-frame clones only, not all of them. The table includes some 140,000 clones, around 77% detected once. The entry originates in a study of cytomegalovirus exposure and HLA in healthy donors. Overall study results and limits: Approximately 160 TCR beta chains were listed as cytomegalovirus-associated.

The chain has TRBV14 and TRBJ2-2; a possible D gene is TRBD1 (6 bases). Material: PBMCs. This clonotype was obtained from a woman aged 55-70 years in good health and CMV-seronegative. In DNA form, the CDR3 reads TGTGCCAGCAGTAAACAGGGGAACACCGGGGAGCTGTTTTTT. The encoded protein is CASSKQGNTGELFF.